A single sample is the source of the 17 T cell receptor beta chains below, sequenced in a study of blood T cell repertoires in COVID-19. Using immunoSEQ multiplex PCR, the repertoire was profiled, and TCRdb retains in-frame clones only, with some absent. Of around 69,000 clones listed, roughly 80% were seen once; the top ten hold 1.8%. Material for sequencing was peripheral blood. The receptors were gathered from a woman between 55 and 75 years old with acute or convalescent COVID-19.

This clone was observed a single time. The rearrangement joins TRBV14 to TRBJ1-4; 9 bases line up with TRBD1. CDR3 length: 17 amino acids. Germline V gives CDR1 SGHDN, CDR2 FVKESK. V shed 0 bases and J 8 bases; nucleotides not matched to a gene: 10. The CDR3 sequence is CASSQENYRGLSEKLFF. CDR3 sequence (DNA): TGTGCCAGCAGCCAAGAGAATTACAGGGGGCTCTCGGAAAAACTGTTTTTT.

This clone has just one count. The J gene is TRBJ1-1, the V gene TRBV14; a possible D gene is TRBD1 (5 bases). Per the germline V gene, CDR1 is SGHDN and CDR2 is FVKESK. The CDR3 has 14 residues. V lost 0 bases and J lost 0, with 5 bases in between. In nucleotides, the CDR3 is TGTGCCAGCAGCCAAGACAGGGTGAACACTGAAGCTTTCTTT. Amino acids: CASSQDRVNTEAFF.

The V and J genes are TRBV14 and TRBJ2-7, with 8 bases that match TRBD2. The germline CDR1 and CDR2 sequences are SGHDN and FVKESK. CDR3 length: 14 amino acids. V trimming: 4 bases; J trimming: 3 bases; junction bases outside the gene matches: 5. This chain's CDR3 is CASSPGLAVYEQYF. The CDR3 bases are TGTGCCAGCAGCCCTGGACTAGCTGTCTACGAGCAGTACTTC.

The chain is built from TRBV29-1 and TRBJ1-2; 8 bases align to TRBD1. CDR3 size: 12 residues. From germline, CDR1 is SQVTM and CDR2 ANQGSEA. Trimming at V came to 7 bases and at J to 7 bases, leaving 8 bases not matched to a gene. The CDR3 region is CSAGDRRTGYTF. The DNA for the CDR3 is TGCAGCGCGGGGGACAGGAGGACTGGCTACACCTTC.

V gene TRBV19 combines with J gene TRBJ2-7; possible D gene TRBD1, 7 bases. CDR1 and CDR2 from the germline V gene are LNHDA and SQIVND (reference sequence). CDR3 size: 16 residues. Trimming removed 4 bases from V and 4 bases from J, with 20 bases in between. CDR3 in amino acids: CASSNFAAGQPYEQYF. The CDR3 nucleotides are TGTGCCAGTAGTAACTTTGCCGCGGGACAGCCTTACGAGCAGTACTTC.

This chain links TRBV4-1 with TRBJ1-2; TRBD1 aligns across 10 bases. After removal of 4 bases from V and 4 bases from J, the junction contained 6 bases not matched to a gene. Per the germline V gene, CDR1 is MGHRA and CDR2 is YSYEKL. The CDR3 sequence is 15 residues long. CDR3 sequence reads: CASSRRDRGGYGYTF. The CDR3 DNA follows: TGCGCCAGCAGCCGCCGGGACAGGGGAGGCTATGGCTACACCTTC.

This chain links TRBV5-6 with TRBJ1-1; D unclear. Germline V CDR1 and CDR2: SGHDT, YYEEEE. The CDR3 covers 14 residues. Trimming shortened V by 4 bases and J by 4 bases, and 14 bases separated the two germline ends. The CDR3 spells CASSKRTIATEAFF. The CDR3 DNA sequence: TGTGCCAGCAGCAAGCGGACCATCGCCACTGAAGCTTTCTTT.

This clone was detected once. The V and J genes are TRBV28 and TRBJ2-7; the D gene is possibly TRBD1 (6 bases). V was clipped by 5 bases and J by 0 bases, with 11 bases between them. This CDR3 is 14 amino acids long. CDR1 and CDR2 (germline): MDHEN, SYDVKM. The CDR3 region is CASSPGTSSYEQYF. The CDR3 DNA reads as TGTGCCAGCAGTCCTGGGACATCCTCCTACGAGCAGTACTTC.

This chain uses TRBV14 with TRBJ1-1; D uncertain. V lost 4 bases and J 7 bases, leaving 13 bases between the germline ends. This CDR3 has 13 residues. Germline-derived CDR1 and CDR2 are SGHDN and FVKESK. The CDR3 nucleotides read TGTGCCAGCAGCCGCAACGCAGGCCTTGAAGCTTTCTTT. It specifies CASSRNAGLEAFF.

V usage is TRBV7-9 and J usage is TRBJ2-1, with 7 bases fitting TRBD2. V lost 5 bases to trimming and J lost 2 bases; unmatched junction nucleotides: 9. This CDR3 comprises 16 residues. Looked up from germline, CDR1 is SEHNR and CDR2 is FQNEAQ (reference sequence). The CDR3 coding sequence is TGTGCCAGCAGCCCGAGAGAGGGAGGGCCCTACAATGAGCAGTTCTTC. It specifies CASSPREGGPYNEQFF.

The chain links TRBV5-1 to TRBJ2-1; 7 nucleotides align to TRBD1. The ends lost 4 bases at V and 7 bases at J; junction bases unmatched: 8. This CDR3 is 14 amino acids long. Germline V lookup: CDR1 SGHRS, CDR2 YFSETQ. CDR3 DNA: TGCGCCAGCAGCCTCAGGACAGGCCCGAATGAGCAGTTCTTC. Translation gives CASSLRTGPNEQFF. The full variable domain, its missing parts supplied by reference TRBV5-1 and TRBJ2-1, is KAGVTQTPRYLIKTRGQQVTLSCSPISGHRSVSWYQQTPGQGLQFLFEYFSETQRNKGNFPGRFSGRQFSNSRSEMNVSTLELGDSALYLCASSLRTGPNEQFFGPGTRLTVL.

The chain joins TRBV19 to TRBJ1-5; 7 positions agree with TRBD1. Germline lookup yields CDR1 LNHDA and CDR2 SQIVND (reference sequence). The CDR3 consists of 17 residues. J was trimmed by 3 bases and V by 6 bases; bases with no gene match: 14. The DNA of the CDR3 is TGTGCCAGTAGCGTCCGCAAGAGGGACAGCTACAATCAGCCCCAGCATTTT. This gives the protein CASSVRKRDSYNQPQHF.

This clone has only one observation. The chain couples TRBV2 to TRBJ1-2; a weak D match, TRBD1 (6 bases). V gave up 4 bases and J gave up 2 bases, with 14 bases separating them. Germline CDR1 is SNHLY and CDR2 is FYNNEI. The CDR3 runs 15 residues. The CDR3: CASSAFLTGNYGYTF. In DNA, the CDR3 is TGTGCCAGCAGTGCCTTTTTGACAGGAAACTATGGCTACACCTTC.

The gene calls are TRBV2 and TRBJ2-1; 8 bases fit TRBD2. The CDR3 spans 13 residues. Germline assignment: CDR1 SNHLY and CDR2 FYNNEI. The trim removed 8 bases at V and 8 bases at J, leaving 8 bases unmatched. The DNA for the CDR3 is TGTGCCAGCGCGGGACTAGAACAATATGAGCAGTTCTTC. This encodes CASAGLEQYEQFF.

The gene calls are TRBV19 and TRBJ1-2; possibly TRBD1 for D (6 bases). CDR1 is LNHDA and CDR2 is SQIVND in the germline V gene (reference sequence). Deletions cut 4 bases from V and 4 bases from J, with 22 bases between. This CDR3 contains 17 residues. CDR3: CASSSQGSTPDLYGYTF. The CDR3 nucleotides are TGTGCCAGTAGTAGCCAGGGGTCCACCCCGGACCTCTATGGCTACACCTTC. Full variable domain (remainder filled in from reference TRBV19 and TRBJ1-2): DGGITQSPKYLFRKEGQNVTLSCEQNLNHDAMYWYRQDPGQGLRLIYYSQIVNDFQKGDIAEGYSVSREKKESFPLTVTSAQKNPTAFYLCASSSQGSTPDLYGYTFGSGTRLTVV.

The chain joins TRBV5-1 to TRBJ2-2, with D perhaps matching TRBD1 (5 bases). The CDR3 length is 17 residues. Looked up from germline, CDR1 is SGHRS and CDR2 is YFSETQ. V lost 0 bases to trimming and J lost 4 bases, with 16 bases between them. CDR3 DNA: TGCGCCAGCAGCTTGGGGGGCCAGCAGGGTGGCACCGGGGAGCTGTTTTTT. It specifies CASSLGGQQGGTGELFF.

Of note for this clone: Other DNA sequences in the same sample also yield this CDR3. This rearrangement joins TRBV28 to TRBJ1-2; D not resolved. CDR1 is MDHEN and CDR2 is SYDVKM in the germline V gene. The CDR3 has 12 residues. Trimming took off 4 bases at V and 1 base at J, with 4 bases between the two ends. This CDR3 is CASSSVNYGYTF. The CDR3 DNA sequence: TGTGCCAGCAGTTCAGTTAACTATGGCTACACCTTC.